The 22 T cell receptor beta chains below all came from one sample that was sequenced in a study of blood T cell repertoires in COVID-19. Assay: immunoSEQ multiplex PCR; the TCRdb copy retains only in-frame clones and omits some. This sample has around 330,000 clones; under 95% occur once, and the top ten carry about 2.4%. The sample was PBMCs or T cells enriched from blood (not recorded which). The receptors shown here come from a man aged 55-75 years who had recovered from COVID-19.

This clone was seen only a few times. V and J are TRBV7-9 and TRBJ2-1; a weak D match, TRBD1 (5 bases). There are 12 residues in the CDR3. Germline CDR1 reads SEHNR; CDR2 reads FQNEAQ (reference sequence). The ends were cut back, 5 bases at V and 8 bases at J, with 10 bases in the middle. The CDR3 bases are TGTGCCAGCAGCATCCAGGGATATGAGCAGTTCTTC. As protein: CASSIQGYEQFF.

The chain recombines TRBV7-3 with TRBJ2-3, with 8 positions matching TRBD2. The junction had 5 bases not matched to a gene; V was cut back by 5 bases and J by 1 base. The CDR3 covers 15 residues. Germline V lookup: CDR1 SGHTA, CDR2 FQGTGA. The CDR3 reads CASSAGGAGTDTQYF. The DNA for the CDR3 is TGTGCCAGCAGCGCCGGGGGGGCCGGCACAGATACGCAGTATTTT.

V is TRBV30 and J is TRBJ1-4; TRBD1 matches 7 bases. Looked up from germline, CDR1 is GTSNPN and CDR2 is SVGIG (reference sequence). The CDR3 is 14 amino acids. V shed 4 bases, J shed 5 bases, and the junction held 7 bases outside the gene matches. The CDR3 loop is CAWTAGGRNEKLFF. CDR3 DNA: TGTGCCTGGACAGCAGGGGGAAGGAATGAAAAACTGTTTTTT.

The chain combines TRBV19 with TRBJ1-1; 8 nucleotides agree with TRBD1. V gave up 7 bases and J gave up 1 base; unmatched junction bases: 8. The CDR3 covers 15 residues. Germline CDR1 and CDR2: LNHDA and SQIVND (reference sequence). The DNA of the CDR3 is TGTGCCAGTAAGCTCCAGGACAGGGCGAACACTGAAGCTTTCTTT. Its translation: CASKLQDRANTEAFF.

This clone turned up a few times. The chain uses TRBV19 and TRBJ1-4; D remains ambiguous. The CDR3 extends over 15 amino acids. The V gene's germline CDR1 is LNHDA and CDR2 SQIVND (reference sequence). V lost 2 bases, J lost 12 bases, and 19 bases lay in between. The CDR3 loop reads CASSITRRRPWELFF. For the CDR3, the DNA is TGTGCCAGTAGTATAACCCGGCGGAGGCCTTGGGAACTGTTTTTT. Filled out from reference TRBV19 and TRBJ1-4, the complete variable domain reads DGGITQSPKYLFRKEGQNVTLSCEQNLNHDAMYWYRQDPGQGLRLIYYSQIVNDFQKGDIAEGYSVSREKKESFPLTVTSAQKNPTAFYLCASSITRRRPWELFFGSGTQLSVL.

The chain links TRBV18 to TRBJ1-2, with D hard to call. CDR1 is KGHSH, CDR2 LQKENI, per germline. This CDR3 contains 13 residues. V was clipped by 3 bases and J by 5 bases, with 10 bases between them. CDR3 region: CASSPGEQYGYTF. The CDR3 DNA follows: TGTGCCAGCTCACCGGGAGAACAGTATGGCTACACCTTC.

V and J are TRBV5-6 and TRBJ1-2; TRBD1 aligns across 8 bases. The CDR3 is made up of 13 amino acids. V shed 5 bases, J shed 8 bases, and the junction held 8 bases outside the gene matches. Germline loops: CDR1 SGHDT, CDR2 YYEEEE. The CDR3 region has the DNA TGTGCCAGCAGTTCGGACAGGGTAGGAGGCTACACCTTC. It encodes CASSSDRVGGYTF.

This sequence joins TRBV6-5 and TRBJ1-6; 7 bases match TRBD1. The germline gives CDR1 MNHEY, CDR2 SVGAGI. There are 15 residues in the CDR3. V lost 2 bases to trimming and J lost 6 bases; unmatched junction nucleotides: 4. CDR3 nucleotides: TGTGCCAGCAGTTACAGGGGGCAAGTTAATTCACCCCTCCACTTT. It translates to CASSYRGQVNSPLHF.

V gene TRBV4-1 combines with J gene TRBJ2-6; D gene uncertain. The CDR3 has 18 residues. The germline V gene has CDR1 MGHRA and CDR2 YSYEKL. The V gene lost 0 bases and the J gene lost 5 bases, with 17 bases spanning the gap. CDR3: CASSQEGTADRRANVLTF. The CDR3 nucleotides are TGCGCCAGCAGCCAAGAAGGCACAGCAGACCGTAGGGCCAACGTCCTGACTTTC.

The rearrangement joins TRBV5-5 to TRBJ1-2; tentative D call: TRBD1 (6 bases). The CDR3 spans 14 residues. Trimming took 4 bases from V and 0 from J, leaving 10 bases between them. Germline CDR1 SGHKS, CDR2 YYEKEE (reference sequence). The CDR3 region is CASSQGSANYGYTF. For the CDR3, the DNA is TGTGCCAGCAGCCAGGGGTCTGCTAACTATGGCTACACCTTC.

This rearrangement joins TRBV18 to TRBJ1-1, with 8 positions matching TRBD1. CDR3 length: 14 amino acids. The ends lost 5 bases at V and 4 bases at J; junction bases unmatched: 6. Germline V gene lookup returns CDR1 KGHSH and CDR2 LQKENI. The CDR3 here is CASSTDRGGTEAFF. The CDR3 DNA reads TGTGCCAGCTCAACAGACAGGGGCGGCACTGAAGCTTTCTTT.

The rearrangement links TRBV2 to TRBJ2-5; TRBD2 agrees at 9 bases. From germline, CDR1 is SNHLY and CDR2 FYNNEI. The length of the CDR3 is 16 residues. J was trimmed by 0 bases and V by 4 bases; bases with no gene match: 6. Written as DNA, the CDR3 is TGTGCCAGCAGTGTGGGACTAGCAAATTACCAAGAGACCCAGTACTTC. It specifies CASSVGLANYQETQYF.

This clone has only one observation. This rearrangement joins TRBV19 to TRBJ2-1; 7 nucleotides match TRBD1. V lost 6 bases and J lost 10; bases outside the gene matches: 6. This CDR3 is built from 12 residues. From germline, CDR1 is LNHDA and CDR2 SQIVND (reference sequence). CDR3 in amino acids: CASRLQGKEQFF. CDR3 nucleotide sequence: TGTGCCAGTAGGCTACAGGGGAAGGAGCAGTTCTTC.

The chain has TRBV7-9 and TRBJ2-1; 7 nucleotides line up with TRBD2. CDR3 length equals 15 residues. CDR1 is SEHNR, CDR2 FQNEAQ, per germline (reference sequence). J gave up 2 bases and V 4 bases, and 5 bases lay outside the gene matches. CDR3 region: CASSSRDYAYNEQFF. CDR3 in DNA: TGTGCCAGCAGCTCCCGGGACTACGCCTACAATGAGCAGTTCTTC.

In DNA form, the CDR3 reads TGTGCCAGTAGTTTGGGACAGGGGTTCGGCTACACCTTC. Translated: CASSLGQGFGYTF. This chain joins TRBV19 and TRBJ1-2; TRBD1 agrees at 10 bases. V lost 5 bases to trimming and J lost 8 bases; unmatched junction nucleotides: 5. Germline V CDR1 and CDR2: LNHDA, SQIVND (reference sequence). This CDR3 is 13 amino acids long.

The chain joins TRBV11-3 to TRBJ1-2; the D gene is possibly TRBD1 (5 bases). This CDR3 has 13 residues. CDR1 SGHNT and CDR2 YENEEA come from the germline V gene. Trimming took off 1 base at V and 5 bases at J, with 8 bases between the two ends. The CDR3 is CASSLGEGYGYTF. CDR3 in DNA: TGTGCCAGCAGCTTAGGGGAGGGGTATGGCTACACCTTC.

This clone occurred a few times. The chain is built from TRBV5-1 and TRBJ2-1, with 12 nucleotides matching TRBD2. From germline, CDR1 is SGHRS and CDR2 YFSETQ. Trimming took 4 bases from V and 4 from J; bases not matched to a gene: 6. The CDR3 is 16 residues long. The CDR3 DNA reads as TGCGCCAGCAGCCTGACTAGCGGGAGAAATTACAATGAGCAGTTCTTC. Translated, it gives CASSLTSGRNYNEQFF. The variable domain in full, completed from reference TRBV5-1 and TRBJ2-1, reads KAGVTQTPRYLIKTRGQQVTLSCSPISGHRSVSWYQQTPGQGLQFLFEYFSETQRNKGNFPGRFSGRQFSNSRSEMNVSTLELGDSALYLCASSLTSGRNYNEQFFGPGTRLTVL.

The genes are TRBV7-9 and TRBJ2-2; the match to TRBD2 covers 13 bases. This CDR3 has 16 residues. V lost 3 bases and J lost 4; bases outside the gene matches: 2. Looked up from germline, CDR1 is SEHNR and CDR2 is FQNEAQ (reference sequence). This CDR3 reads CASSLGLAGSTGELFF. CDR3 coding DNA: TGTGCCAGCAGCTTGGGACTAGCGGGAAGCACCGGGGAGCTGTTTTTT.

CDR3 protein: CASSLQGGNTEAFF. The CDR3, as DNA: TGTGCCAGCAGCTTACAGGGTGGGAACACTGAAGCTTTCTTT. V and J are TRBV7-2 and TRBJ1-1, with D possibly being TRBD1 (5 bases). The CDR3 runs 14 residues. V was clipped by 2 bases and J by 1 base, with 8 bases between them. Per the germline V gene, CDR1 is SGHTA and CDR2 is FQGNSA.

This chain joins TRBV4-1 and TRBJ2-7, with TRBD2 matching over 10 bases. J was trimmed by 4 bases and V by 2 bases; bases with no gene match: 5. Germline-derived CDR1 and CDR2 are MGHRA and YSYEKL. CDR3 length: 15 residues. The CDR3 reads CASSQLAGERYEQYF. The CDR3 coding sequence is TGCGCCAGCAGCCAACTAGCGGGAGAGAGGTACGAGCAGTACTTC.

V gene TRBV5-6 combines with J gene TRBJ1-5; 8 bases line up with TRBD1. V was clipped by 2 bases and J by 5 bases; unmatched bases: 9. The CDR3 sequence is 16 residues long. Germline V gene lookup returns CDR1 SGHDT and CDR2 YYEEEE. Here the CDR3 DNA reads TGTGCCAGCAGCTTTTCAGGGGGCGGAATCGATCAGCCCCAGCATTTT. This codes for CASSFSGGGIDQPQHF.

The chain links TRBV4-3 to TRBJ1-1; TRBD1 aligns across 8 bases. The ends lost 3 bases at V and 1 base at J; junction bases unmatched: 4. CDR3 length: 15 amino acids. CDR1 is LGHNA, CDR2 YSLEER, per germline. The CDR3: CASSQWTGQNTEAFF. The DNA for the CDR3 is TGCGCCAGCAGCCAGTGGACAGGGCAGAACACTGAAGCTTTCTTT.